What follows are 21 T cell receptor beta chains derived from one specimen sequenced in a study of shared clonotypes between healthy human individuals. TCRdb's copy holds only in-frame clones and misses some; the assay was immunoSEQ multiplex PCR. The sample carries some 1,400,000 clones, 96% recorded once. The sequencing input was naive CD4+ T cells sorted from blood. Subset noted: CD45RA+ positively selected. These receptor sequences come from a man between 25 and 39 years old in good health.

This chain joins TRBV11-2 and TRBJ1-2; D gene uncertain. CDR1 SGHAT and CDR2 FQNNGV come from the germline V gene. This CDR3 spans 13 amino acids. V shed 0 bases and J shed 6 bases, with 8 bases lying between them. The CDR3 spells CASSLDLWDGYTF. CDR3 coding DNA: TGTGCCAGCAGCTTAGATCTGTGGGATGGCTACACCTTC.

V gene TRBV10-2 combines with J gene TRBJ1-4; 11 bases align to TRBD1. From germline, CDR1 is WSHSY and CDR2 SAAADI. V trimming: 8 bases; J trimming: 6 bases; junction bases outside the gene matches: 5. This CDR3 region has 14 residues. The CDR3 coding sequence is TGCGCCAGCTCCAGGACAGGGGGCGATGAAAAACTGTTTTTT. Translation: CASSRTGGDEKLFF.

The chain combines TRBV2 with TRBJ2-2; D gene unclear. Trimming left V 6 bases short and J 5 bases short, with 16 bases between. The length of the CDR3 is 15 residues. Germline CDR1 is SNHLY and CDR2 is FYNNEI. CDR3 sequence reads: CASRGIGRGTGELFF. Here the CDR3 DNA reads TGTGCCAGCAGGGGGATAGGGCGAGGAACCGGGGAGCTGTTTTTT.

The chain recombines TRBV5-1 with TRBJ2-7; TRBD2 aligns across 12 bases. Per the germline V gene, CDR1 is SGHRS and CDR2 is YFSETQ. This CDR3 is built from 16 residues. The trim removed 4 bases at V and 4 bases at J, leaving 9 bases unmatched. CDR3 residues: CASSPQGLAGQYEQYF. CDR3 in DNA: TGCGCCAGCAGCCCACAGGGACTAGCGGGCCAATACGAGCAGTACTTC.

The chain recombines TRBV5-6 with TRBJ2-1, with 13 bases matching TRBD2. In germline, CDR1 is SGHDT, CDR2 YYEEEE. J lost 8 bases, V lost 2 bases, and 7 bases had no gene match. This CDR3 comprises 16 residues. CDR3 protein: CASSFRTSGRAYEQFF. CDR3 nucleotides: TGTGCCAGCAGCTTCCGGACTAGCGGGAGAGCCTATGAGCAGTTCTTC.

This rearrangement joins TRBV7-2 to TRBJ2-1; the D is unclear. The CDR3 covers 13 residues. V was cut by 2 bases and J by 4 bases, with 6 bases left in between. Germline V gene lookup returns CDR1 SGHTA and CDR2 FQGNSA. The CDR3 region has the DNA TGTGCCAGCAGCTTAAACACGTACAATGAGCAGTTCTTC. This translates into CASSLNTYNEQFF.

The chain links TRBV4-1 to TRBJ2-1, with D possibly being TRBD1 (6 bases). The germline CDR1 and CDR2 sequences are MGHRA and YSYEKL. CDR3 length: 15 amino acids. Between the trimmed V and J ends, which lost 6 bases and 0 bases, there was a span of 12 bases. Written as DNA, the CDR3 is TGCGCCAGCAGTCTACAGGGAAGCTCCTACAATGAGCAGTTCTTC. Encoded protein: CASSLQGSSYNEQFF.

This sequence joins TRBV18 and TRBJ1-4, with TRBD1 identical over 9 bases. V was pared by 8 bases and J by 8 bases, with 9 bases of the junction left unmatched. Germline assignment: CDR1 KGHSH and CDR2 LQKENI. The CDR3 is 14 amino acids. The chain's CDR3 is CASGPGQGKEKLFF. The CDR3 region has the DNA TGTGCCAGCGGACCGGGACAGGGAAAGGAAAAACTGTTTTTT.

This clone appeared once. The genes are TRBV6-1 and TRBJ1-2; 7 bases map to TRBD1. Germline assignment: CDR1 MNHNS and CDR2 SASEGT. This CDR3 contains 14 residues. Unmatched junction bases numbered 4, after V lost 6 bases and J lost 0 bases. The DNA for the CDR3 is TGTGCCAGCAGGCCGGGACAGACTAACTATGGCTACACCTTC. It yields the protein CASRPGQTNYGYTF.

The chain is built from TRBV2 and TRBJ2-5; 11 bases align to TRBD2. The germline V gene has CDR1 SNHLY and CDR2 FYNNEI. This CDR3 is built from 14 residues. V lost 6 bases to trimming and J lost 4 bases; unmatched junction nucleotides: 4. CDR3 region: CASSIGLAGETQYF. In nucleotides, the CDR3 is TGTGCCAGCAGCATCGGACTAGCGGGAGAGACCCAGTACTTC.

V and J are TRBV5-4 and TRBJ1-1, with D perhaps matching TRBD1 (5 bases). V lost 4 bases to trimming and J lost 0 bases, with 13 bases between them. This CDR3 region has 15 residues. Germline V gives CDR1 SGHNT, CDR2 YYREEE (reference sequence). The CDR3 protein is CASSQKTGMNTEAFF. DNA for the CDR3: TGTGCCAGCAGCCAAAAAACAGGCATGAACACTGAAGCTTTCTTT.

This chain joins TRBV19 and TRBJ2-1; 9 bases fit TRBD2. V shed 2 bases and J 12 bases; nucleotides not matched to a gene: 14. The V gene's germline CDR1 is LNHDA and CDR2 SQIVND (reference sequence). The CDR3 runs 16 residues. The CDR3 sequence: CASSITPGSSGGAQFF. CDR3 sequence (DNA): TGTGCCAGTAGTATAACCCCTGGTAGTAGCGGGGGTGCGCAGTTCTTC.

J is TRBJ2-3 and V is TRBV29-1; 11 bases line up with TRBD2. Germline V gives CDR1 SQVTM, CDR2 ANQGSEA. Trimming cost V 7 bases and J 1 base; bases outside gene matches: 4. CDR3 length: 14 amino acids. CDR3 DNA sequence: TGCAGCGGAAAGGGACTAGCGGGCACAGATACGCAGTATTTT. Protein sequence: CSGKGLAGTDTQYF.

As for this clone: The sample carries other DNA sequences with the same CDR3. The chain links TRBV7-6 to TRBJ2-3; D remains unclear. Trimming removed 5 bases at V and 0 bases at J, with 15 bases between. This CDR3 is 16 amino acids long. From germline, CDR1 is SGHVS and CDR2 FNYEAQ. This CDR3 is CASSPLAGGSTDTQYF. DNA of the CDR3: TGTGCCAGCAGCCCCCTGGCCGGCGGCAGCACAGATACGCAGTATTTT.

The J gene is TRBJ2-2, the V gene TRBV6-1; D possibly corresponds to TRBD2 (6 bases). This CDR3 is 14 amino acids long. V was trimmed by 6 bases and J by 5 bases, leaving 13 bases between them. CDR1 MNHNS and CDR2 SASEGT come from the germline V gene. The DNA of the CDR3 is TGTGCCAGCAGATGGGGGGAAAGAACCGGGGAGCTGTTTTTT. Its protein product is CASRWGERTGELFF.

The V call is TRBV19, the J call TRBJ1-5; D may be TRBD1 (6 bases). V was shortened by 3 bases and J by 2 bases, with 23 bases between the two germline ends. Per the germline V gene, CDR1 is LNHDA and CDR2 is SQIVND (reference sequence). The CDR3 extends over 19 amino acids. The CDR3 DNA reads TGTGCCAGTAGTATCCGGCGGTGGGCAGGGGAGGTGGGCAATCAGCCCCAGCATTTT. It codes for CASSIRRWAGEVGNQPQHF.

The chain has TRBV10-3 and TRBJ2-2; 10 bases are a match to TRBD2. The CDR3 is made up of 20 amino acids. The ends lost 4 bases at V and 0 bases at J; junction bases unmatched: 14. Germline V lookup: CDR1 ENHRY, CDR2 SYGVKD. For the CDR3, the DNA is TGTGCCATCAGTGGCCCCGGGACTAGCGCCAATCGCGCGAACACCGGGGAGCTGTTTTTT. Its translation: CAISGPGTSANRANTGELFF.

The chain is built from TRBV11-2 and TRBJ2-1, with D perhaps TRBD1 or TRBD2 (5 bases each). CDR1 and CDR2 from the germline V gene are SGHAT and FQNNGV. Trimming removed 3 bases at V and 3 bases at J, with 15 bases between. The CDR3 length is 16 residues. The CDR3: CASSLLGRGVYNEQFF. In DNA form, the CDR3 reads TGTGCCAGCAGCTTGCTCGGGCGAGGGGTCTACAATGAGCAGTTCTTC.

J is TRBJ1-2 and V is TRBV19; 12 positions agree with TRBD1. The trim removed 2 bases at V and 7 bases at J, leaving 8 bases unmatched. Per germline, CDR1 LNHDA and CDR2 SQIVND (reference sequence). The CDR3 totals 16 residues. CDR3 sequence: CASSILTGQGASGYTF. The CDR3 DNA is TGTGCCAGTAGTATACTTACGGGACAGGGGGCGAGTGGCTACACCTTC.

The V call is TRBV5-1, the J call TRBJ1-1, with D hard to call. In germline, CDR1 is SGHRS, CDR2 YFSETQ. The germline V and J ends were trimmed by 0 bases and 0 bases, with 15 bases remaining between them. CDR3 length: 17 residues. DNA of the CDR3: TGCGCCAGCAGCTTGGCCCTAGGGCGTCCTATGAACACTGAAGCTTTCTTT. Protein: CASSLALGRPMNTEAFF.

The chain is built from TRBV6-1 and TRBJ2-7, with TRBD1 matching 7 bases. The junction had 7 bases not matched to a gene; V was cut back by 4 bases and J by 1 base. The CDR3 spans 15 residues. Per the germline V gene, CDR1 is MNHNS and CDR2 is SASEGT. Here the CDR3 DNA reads TGTGCCAGCAGTGGAATACAGGGGATTTCCTACGAGCAGTACTTC. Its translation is CASSGIQGISYEQYF.